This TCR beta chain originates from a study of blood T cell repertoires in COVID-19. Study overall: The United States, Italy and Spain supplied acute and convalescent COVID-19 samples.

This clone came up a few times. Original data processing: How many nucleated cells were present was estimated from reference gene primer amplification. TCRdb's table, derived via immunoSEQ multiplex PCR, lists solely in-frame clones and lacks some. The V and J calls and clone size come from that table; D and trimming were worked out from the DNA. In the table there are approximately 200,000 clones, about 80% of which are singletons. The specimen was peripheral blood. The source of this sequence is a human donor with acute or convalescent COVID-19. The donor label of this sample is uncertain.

Here the CDR3 reads CATSRSREVTEAFF. As DNA, the CDR3 is TGTGCCACCAGCAGGTCTCGAGAGGTCACTGAAGCTTTCTTT. The chain carries TRBV15 and TRBJ1-1; D remains ambiguous. In germline, CDR1 is LNHNV, CDR2 YYDKDF (reference sequence). The CDR3 consists of 14 residues. Between the trimmed V and J ends, which lost 3 bases and 4 bases, there was a span of 12 bases.